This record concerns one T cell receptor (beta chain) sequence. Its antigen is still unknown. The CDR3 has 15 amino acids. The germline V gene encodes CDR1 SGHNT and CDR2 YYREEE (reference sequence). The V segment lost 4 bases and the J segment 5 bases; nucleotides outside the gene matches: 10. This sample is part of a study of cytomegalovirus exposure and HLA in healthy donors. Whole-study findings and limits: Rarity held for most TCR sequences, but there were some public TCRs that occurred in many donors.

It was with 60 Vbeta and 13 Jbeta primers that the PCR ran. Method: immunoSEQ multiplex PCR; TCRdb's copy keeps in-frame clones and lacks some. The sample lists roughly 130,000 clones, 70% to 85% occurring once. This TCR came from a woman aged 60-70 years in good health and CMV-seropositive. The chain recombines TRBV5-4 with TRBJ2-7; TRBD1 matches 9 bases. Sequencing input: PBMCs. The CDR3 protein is CASSLPLGQGHEQYF. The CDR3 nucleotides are TGTGCCAGCAGCCTGCCGTTGGGACAGGGCCACGAGCAGTACTTC.